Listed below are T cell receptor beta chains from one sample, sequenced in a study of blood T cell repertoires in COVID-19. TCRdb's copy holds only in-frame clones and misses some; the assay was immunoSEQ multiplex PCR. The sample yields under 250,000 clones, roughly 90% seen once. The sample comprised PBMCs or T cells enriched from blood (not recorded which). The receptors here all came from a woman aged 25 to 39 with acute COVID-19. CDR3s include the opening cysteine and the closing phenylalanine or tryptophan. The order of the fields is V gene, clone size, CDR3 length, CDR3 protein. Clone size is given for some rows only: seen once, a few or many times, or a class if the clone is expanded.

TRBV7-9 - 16 CASSLGATGPSPPLHF
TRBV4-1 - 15 CASSPRGAFNTEAFF
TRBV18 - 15 CASSPLDRDTYEQYF
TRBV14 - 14 CASKRTGLANEQFF
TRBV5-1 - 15 CASSSTGQGAFGYTF
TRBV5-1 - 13 CASSLPRRDTQYF
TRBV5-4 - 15 CASSSTGWFSYGYTF
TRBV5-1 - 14 CASSLGDRADTQYF
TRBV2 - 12 CARGAENTEAFF
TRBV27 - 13 CASSPGGIYEQYF
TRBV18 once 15 CASSPLRDSGNTIYF
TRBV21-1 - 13 CAGPQGNTGELFF
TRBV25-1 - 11 CASSKGPTHTF
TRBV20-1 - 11 CSPSGTDTQYF
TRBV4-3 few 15 CASSLALQGDSPLHF
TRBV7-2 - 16 CASSLAWRQSNSPLHF
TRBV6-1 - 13 CASSEGQGYGYTF
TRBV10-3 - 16 CAISDGGDSSGNTIYF
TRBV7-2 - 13 CASSSGGNQPQHF
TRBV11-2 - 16 CASSWGQGSSYNEQFF
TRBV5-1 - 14 CASSPVGGNTEAFF
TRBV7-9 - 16 CASSHPSGGITDTQYF
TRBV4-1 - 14 CASSQPGSNQPQHF
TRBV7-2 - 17 CASSLVHGVGKGNTIYF
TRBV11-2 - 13 CASSLSRGDGYTF
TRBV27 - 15 CASSSLFGGNQPQHF
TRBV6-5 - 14 CASSYGGGGFGYTF
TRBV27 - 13 CASRTGFPGELFF
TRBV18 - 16 CASSPRDRGTNEKLFF
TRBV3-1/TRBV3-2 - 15 CASSQAFKHSNEQFF
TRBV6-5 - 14 CASTKQGLGYGYTF
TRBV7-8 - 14 CASSPRTSSSPLHF
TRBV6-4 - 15 CASTGGFSYNSPLHF
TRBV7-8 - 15 CASSLDSSYNSPLHF
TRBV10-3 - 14 CAIREGGRGYEQYF
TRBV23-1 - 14 CASLEKLVVKKLFF
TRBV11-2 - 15 CASSLTGGAYNEQFF
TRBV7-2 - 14 CASSPRWDRYGYTF